One sample yielded the 14 T cell receptor beta chains listed below, sequenced in a study of early T cells in non-severe SARS-CoV-2 infection. A single record per CDR3 protein comes from TCRdb applying MiXCR to the 5' RACE reads. The table lists roughly 35,000 distinct CDR3 sequences, 3.5% to 4% of them singletons. Sequences were obtained from whole blood. The receptors come from an adult who was a healthcare worker with PCR-confirmed SARS-CoV-2 infection or an uninfected control (not recorded which).

This clonotype was observed a few times. V and J are TRBV24-1 and TRBJ2-6, with D possibly TRBD2 on 6 matching bases. CDR1 is KGHDR, CDR2 SFDVKD, per germline. The CDR3 is made up of 15 amino acids. Deletions cut 7 bases from V and 4 bases from J, with 13 bases between. The chain's CDR3 is CATSPRGSGANVLTF. The CDR3 DNA sequence: TGTGCCACCAGCCCCCGGGGGTCCGGGGCCAACGTCCTGACTTTC.

This clonotype was observed many times. The CDR3 sequence: CASSFAAANQETQYF. Written as DNA, the CDR3 is TGTGCCAGCAGTTTCGCGGCGGCGAACCAAGAGACCCAGTACTTC. The chain employs TRBV12-3 or TRBV12-4 and TRBJ2-5; D not resolved. With 3 bases removed from V and 0 bases from J, the gap between germline ends came to 11 bases. CDR3 length: 15 residues.

V usage is TRBV7-2 and J usage is TRBJ2-5, with D perhaps being TRBD1 or TRBD2 (5 bases each). CDR1 and CDR2 (germline): SGHTA, FQGNSA. This CDR3 is built from 12 residues. Trimming took 8 bases from V and 5 from J, leaving 12 bases between them. The DNA for the CDR3 is TGTGCCAGCCAAGAGTGGGGGGAGACCCAGTACTTC. It is translated as CASQEWGETQYF.

Ten or more counts support this clonotype. The gene calls are TRBV19 and TRBJ2-4; a weak D match, TRBD2 (5 bases). Germline V gives CDR1 LNHDA, CDR2 SQIVND (reference sequence). The CDR3 is 15 amino acids. Trimming shortened V by 7 bases and J by 1 base, and 14 bases separated the two germline ends. The CDR3 here is CASMSSRSAKNIQYF. CDR3 nucleotide sequence: TGTGCCAGTATGTCTAGCCGGAGTGCCAAAAACATTCAGTACTTC.

Many counts were recorded for this clonotype. The CDR3 loop is CASSYGVGYEQYV. CDR3 in DNA: TGTGCCAGCAGTTACGGCGTCGGCTACGAGCAGTACGTC. The chain uses TRBV6-6 and TRBJ2-7; D gene ambiguous. Germline V gene sequence: CDR1 MNHNY, CDR2 SVGAGI (reference sequence). This CDR3 contains 13 residues. Trimming took off 2 bases at V and 3 bases at J, with 8 bases between the two ends.

This clonotype was seen repeatedly, ten times or more. V gene TRBV24-1 combines with J gene TRBJ2-2; TRBD2 agrees at 9 bases. V was pared by 5 bases and J by 2 bases, with 5 bases of the junction left unmatched. This CDR3 is 16 amino acids long. Germline CDR1 reads KGHDR; CDR2 reads SFDVKD. CDR3 sequence reads: CATSGPTSGNTGELFF. The CDR3 DNA follows: TGTGCCACCAGTGGCCCGACTAGCGGAAACACCGGGGAGCTGTTTTTT.

This clonotype was recorded at least ten times. V usage is TRBV4-3 and J usage is TRBJ2-2; D ambiguous. Per germline, CDR1 LGHNA and CDR2 YSLEER. Deletions cut 2 bases from V and 6 bases from J, with 4 bases between. This CDR3 spans 12 amino acids. CDR3 amino acids: CASSQPPGELFF. DNA of the CDR3: TGCGCCAGCAGCCAACCGCCCGGGGAGCTGTTTTTT.

This clonotype was observed a few times. The V call is TRBV5-1, the J call TRBJ2-1, with TRBD1 matching 10 bases. V was clipped by 4 bases and J by 8 bases; unmatched bases: 6. Germline V gene lookup returns CDR1 SGHRS and CDR2 YFSETQ. This CDR3 spans 14 amino acids. The CDR3 sequence is CASSLGQGRDEQFF. CDR3 in DNA: TGCGCCAGCAGCCTGGGACAGGGGCGGGATGAGCAGTTCTTC.

This clonotype has at least ten counts. The V and J genes are TRBV5-5 and TRBJ1-1, with 7 bases fitting TRBD1. CDR1 and CDR2 (germline): SGHKS, YYEKEE (reference sequence). The CDR3 spans 13 residues. Unmatched junction bases numbered 3, after V lost 4 bases and J lost 3 bases. DNA of the CDR3: TGTGCCAGCAGCAGGGGGCCCGACACTGAAGCTTTCTTT. It is translated as CASSRGPDTEAFF.

This clonotype was observed many times. The chain joins TRBV29-1 to TRBJ2-2; D is perhaps TRBD1 (5 bases). The length of the CDR3 is 13 residues. Trimming removed 8 bases from V and 9 bases from J, with 19 bases in between. Germline-derived CDR1 and CDR2 are SQVTM and ANQGSEA. CDR3 amino acids: CSIIQGVGRELFF. The CDR3 nucleotides read TGCAGCATAATCCAAGGGGTGGGCCGGGAGCTGTTTTTT.

In this sample, this clonotype turned up many times. This CDR3 reads CASSKRDSTNYGYTF. The CDR3 DNA reads TGTGCCAGCAGCAAACGGGACAGTACTAACTATGGCTACACCTTC. This chain links TRBV13 with TRBJ1-2; 7 positions match TRBD1. This CDR3 region has 15 residues. The germline V gene encodes CDR1 PRHDT and CDR2 FYEKMQ (reference sequence). Losses at the gene ends were 5 bases for V and 0 bases for J; bases not matched to a gene: 6.

This clonotype was seen ten or more times. CDR3 residues: CASSISGVNSPLHF. CDR3 nucleotide sequence: TGTGCCAGTAGTATATCAGGGGTCAATTCACCCCTCCACTTT. The chain joins TRBV19 to TRBJ1-6; weak D call: TRBD1 (6 bases). The CDR3 spans 14 residues. Germline V CDR1 and CDR2: LNHDA, SQIVND (reference sequence). The V and J ends lost 2 bases and 7 bases respectively, with 9 bases between them.

This chain links TRBV30 with TRBJ2-7, with D possibly being TRBD1 (5 bases). Trimming pared 2 bases from V and 4 bases from J, leaving 6 bases between. Germline CDR1 is GTSNPN and CDR2 is SVGIG (reference sequence). The CDR3 is 11 residues long. The CDR3 nucleotides read TGTGCCTGGAGTAACAGGTACGAGCAGTACGTC. It translates to CAWSNRYEQYV.

Sample share makes this clonotype hyperexpanded (1% or more). At one end, the junction sequence differs from germline, possibly due to a read error. V and J are TRBV4-2 and TRBJ2-1, with 14 bases fitting TRBD2. The CDR3 sequence is 15 residues long. CDR1 LGHNA and CDR2 YNFKEQ come from the germline V gene. Here the CDR3 reads CASSQTSGRGDEQFF. CDR3 sequence (DNA): TGCGCCAGCAGCCAGACTAGCGGGAGGGGTGATGAGCAGTTCTTC.